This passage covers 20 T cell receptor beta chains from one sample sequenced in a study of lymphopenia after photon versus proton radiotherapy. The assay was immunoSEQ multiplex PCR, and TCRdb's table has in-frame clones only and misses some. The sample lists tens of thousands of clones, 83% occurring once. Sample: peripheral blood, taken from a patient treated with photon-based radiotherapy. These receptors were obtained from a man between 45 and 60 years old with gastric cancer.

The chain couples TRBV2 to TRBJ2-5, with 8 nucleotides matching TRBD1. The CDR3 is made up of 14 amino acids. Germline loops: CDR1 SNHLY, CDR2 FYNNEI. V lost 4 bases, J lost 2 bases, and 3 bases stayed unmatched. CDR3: CASSAGQGQETQYF. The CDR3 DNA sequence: TGTGCCAGCAGTGCCGGACAGGGACAAGAGACCCAGTACTTC.

CDR3 coding DNA: TGTGCCAGCAGCTTAGGGGCAGGGGGAAGCAATCAGCCCCAGCATTTT. Its translation is CASSLGAGGSNQPQHF. The chain combines TRBV7-9 with TRBJ1-5; TRBD1 agrees at 7 bases. From germline, CDR1 is SEHNR and CDR2 FQNEAQ (reference sequence). CDR3 length: 16 residues. V dropped 1 base and J dropped 1; count of bases not matched to a gene: 4.

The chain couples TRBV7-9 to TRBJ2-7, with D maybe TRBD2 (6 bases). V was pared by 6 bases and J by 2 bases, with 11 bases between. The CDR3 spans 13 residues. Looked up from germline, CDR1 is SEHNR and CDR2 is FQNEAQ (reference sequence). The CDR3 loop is CASSFQRAYEQYF. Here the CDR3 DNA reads TGTGCCAGCAGTTTTCAGCGGGCCTACGAGCAGTACTTC.

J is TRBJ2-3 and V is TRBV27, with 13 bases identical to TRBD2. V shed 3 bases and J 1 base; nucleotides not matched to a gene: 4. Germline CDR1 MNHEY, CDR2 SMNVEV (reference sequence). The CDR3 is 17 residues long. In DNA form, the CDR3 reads TGTGCCAGCAGTTTCGTCGGACTAGCGGGAGGCACAGATACGCAGTATTTT. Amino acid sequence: CASSFVGLAGGTDTQYF.

The CDR3 DNA reads TGTGCCAGCAGCTTCCAGACAGGGGGGCAGTTCTTC. This codes for CASSFQTGGQFF. This chain links TRBV7-2 with TRBJ2-1, with TRBD1 matching over 9 bases. With V trimmed by 3 bases and J by 12 bases, 3 bases remained unmatched. The CDR3 is 12 amino acids. Germline CDR1 SGHTA, CDR2 FQGNSA. Variable domain in full (rest from reference TRBV7-2 and TRBJ2-1): GAGVSQSPSNKVTEKGKDVELRCDPISGHTALYWYRQSLGQGLEFLIYFQGNSAPDKSGLPSDRFSAERTGGSVSTLTIQRTQQEDSAVYLCASSFQTGGQFFGPGTRLTVL.

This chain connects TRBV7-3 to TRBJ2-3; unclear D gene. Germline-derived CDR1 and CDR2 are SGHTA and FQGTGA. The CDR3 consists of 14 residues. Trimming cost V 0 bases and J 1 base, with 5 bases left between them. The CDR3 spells CASSLTGGTDTQYF. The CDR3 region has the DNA TGTGCCAGCAGCTTAACTGGTGGCACAGATACGCAGTATTTT.

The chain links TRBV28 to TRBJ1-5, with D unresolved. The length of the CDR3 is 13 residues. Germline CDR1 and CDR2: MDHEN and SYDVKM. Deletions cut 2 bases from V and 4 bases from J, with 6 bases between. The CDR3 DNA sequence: TGTGCCAGCAGTTTACTGGGAAATCAGCCCCAGCATTTT. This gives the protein CASSLLGNQPQHF.

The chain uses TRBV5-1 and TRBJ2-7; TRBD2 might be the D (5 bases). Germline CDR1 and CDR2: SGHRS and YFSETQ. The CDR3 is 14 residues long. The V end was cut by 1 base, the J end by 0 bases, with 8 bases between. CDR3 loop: CASSLRDSSYEQYF. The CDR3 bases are TGCGCCAGCAGCTTGCGGGATTCCTCCTACGAGCAGTACTTC.

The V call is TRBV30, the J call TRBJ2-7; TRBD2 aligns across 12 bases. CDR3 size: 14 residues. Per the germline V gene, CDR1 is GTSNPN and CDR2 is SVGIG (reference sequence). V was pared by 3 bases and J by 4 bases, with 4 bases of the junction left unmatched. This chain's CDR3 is CAWSTTSGRYEQYF. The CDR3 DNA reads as TGTGCCTGGAGCACGACTAGCGGGAGATACGAGCAGTACTTC.

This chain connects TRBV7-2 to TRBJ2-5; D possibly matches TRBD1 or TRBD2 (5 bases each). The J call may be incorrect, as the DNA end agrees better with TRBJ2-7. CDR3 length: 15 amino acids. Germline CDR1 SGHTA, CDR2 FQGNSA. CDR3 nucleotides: TGTGCCAGCAGCTTAGGGTGGGAGAGGGGCTACGAGCAGTACTTC. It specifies CASSLGWERGYEQYF.

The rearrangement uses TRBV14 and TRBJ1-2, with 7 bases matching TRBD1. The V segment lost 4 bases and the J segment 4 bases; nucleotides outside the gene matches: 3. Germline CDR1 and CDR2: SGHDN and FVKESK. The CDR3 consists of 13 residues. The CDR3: CASSPDRFYGYTF. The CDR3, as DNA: TGTGCCAGCAGCCCGGACAGGTTCTATGGCTACACCTTC.

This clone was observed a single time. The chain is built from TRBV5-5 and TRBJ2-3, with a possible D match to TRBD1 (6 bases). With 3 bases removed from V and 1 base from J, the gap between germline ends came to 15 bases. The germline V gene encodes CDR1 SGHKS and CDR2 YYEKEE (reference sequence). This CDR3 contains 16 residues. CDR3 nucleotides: TGTGCCAGCAGCTCGCTGACAGGTGGGGGCACAGATACGCAGTATTTT. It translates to CASSSLTGGGTDTQYF.

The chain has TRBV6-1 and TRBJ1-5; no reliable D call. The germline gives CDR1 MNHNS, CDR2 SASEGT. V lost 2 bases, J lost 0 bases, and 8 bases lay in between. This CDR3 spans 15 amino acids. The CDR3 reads CASSESVLSNQPQHF. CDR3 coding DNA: TGTGCCAGCAGTGAATCGGTCCTTAGCAATCAGCCCCAGCATTTT.

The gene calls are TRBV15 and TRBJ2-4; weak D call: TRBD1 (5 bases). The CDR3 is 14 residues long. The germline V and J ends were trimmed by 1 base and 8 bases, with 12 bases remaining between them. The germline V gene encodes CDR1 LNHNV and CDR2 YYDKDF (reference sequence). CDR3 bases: TGTGCCACCAGCAGAGTAGGGGCCAGGGACATTCAGTACTTC. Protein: CATSRVGARDIQYF.

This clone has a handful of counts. CDR3 sequence reads: CAWSVGRTGTHTEAFF. CDR3 bases: TGTGCCTGGAGTGTAGGGCGGACAGGGACGCACACTGAAGCTTTCTTT. V gene TRBV30 combines with J gene TRBJ1-1; 8 bases fit TRBD1. V trimming: 0 bases; J trimming: 3 bases; junction bases outside the gene matches: 9. Looked up from germline, CDR1 is GTSNPN and CDR2 is SVGIG (reference sequence). This CDR3 region has 16 residues.

The CDR3 sequence is CASSDGTSGTDTQYF. DNA of the CDR3: TGTGCCAGCAGCGACGGGACTAGCGGCACAGATACGCAGTATTTT. The V gene is TRBV7-9, the J gene TRBJ2-3; 10 bases agree with TRBD2. Trimming removed 5 bases from V and 1 base from J; junction bases left unmatched: 3. The CDR3 contains 15 residues. Germline-derived CDR1 and CDR2 are SEHNR and FQNEAQ (reference sequence).

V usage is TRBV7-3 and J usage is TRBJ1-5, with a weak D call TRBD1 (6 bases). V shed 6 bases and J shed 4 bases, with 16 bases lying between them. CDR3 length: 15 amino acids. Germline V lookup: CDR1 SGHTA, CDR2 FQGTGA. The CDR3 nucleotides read TGTGCCAGCAGGCACGAGGGGGAGCCTAATCAGCCCCAGCATTTT. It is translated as CASRHEGEPNQPQHF.

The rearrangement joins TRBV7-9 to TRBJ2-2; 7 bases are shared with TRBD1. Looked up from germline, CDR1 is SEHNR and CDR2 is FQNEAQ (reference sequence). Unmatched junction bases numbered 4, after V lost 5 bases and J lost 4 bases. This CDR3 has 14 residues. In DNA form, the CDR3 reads TGTGCCAGCAGCGCAAGGGGGCTCACCGGGGAGCTGTTTTTT. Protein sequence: CASSARGLTGELFF.

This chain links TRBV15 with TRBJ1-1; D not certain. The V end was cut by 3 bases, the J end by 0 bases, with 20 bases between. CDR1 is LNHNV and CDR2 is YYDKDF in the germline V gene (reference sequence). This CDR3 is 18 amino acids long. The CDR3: CATSREGPLINLNTEAFF. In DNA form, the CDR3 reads TGTGCCACCAGCAGGGAGGGCCCCTTGATCAATTTGAACACTGAAGCTTTCTTT.

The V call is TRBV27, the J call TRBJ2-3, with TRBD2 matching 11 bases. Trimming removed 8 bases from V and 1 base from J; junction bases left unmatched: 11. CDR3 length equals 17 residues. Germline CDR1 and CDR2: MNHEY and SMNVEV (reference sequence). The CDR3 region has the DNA TGTGCCAGCCAGCGAGTAGCGGGAGGGTGGGGCACAGATACGCAGTATTTT. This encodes CASQRVAGGWGTDTQYF.